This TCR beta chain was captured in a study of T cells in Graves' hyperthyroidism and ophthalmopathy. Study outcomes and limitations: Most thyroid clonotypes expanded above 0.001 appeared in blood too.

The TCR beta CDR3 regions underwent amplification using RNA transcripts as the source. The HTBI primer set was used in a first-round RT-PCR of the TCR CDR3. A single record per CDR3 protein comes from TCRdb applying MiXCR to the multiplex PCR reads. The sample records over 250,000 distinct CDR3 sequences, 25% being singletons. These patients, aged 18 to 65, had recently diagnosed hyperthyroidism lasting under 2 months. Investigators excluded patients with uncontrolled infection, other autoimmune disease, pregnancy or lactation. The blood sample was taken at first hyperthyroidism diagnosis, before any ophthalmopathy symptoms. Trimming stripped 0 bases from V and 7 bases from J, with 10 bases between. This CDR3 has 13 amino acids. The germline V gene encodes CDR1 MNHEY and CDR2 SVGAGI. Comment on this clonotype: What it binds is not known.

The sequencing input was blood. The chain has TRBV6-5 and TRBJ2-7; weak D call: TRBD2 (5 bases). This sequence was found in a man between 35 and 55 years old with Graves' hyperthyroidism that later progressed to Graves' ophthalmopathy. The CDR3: CASSYSGASEQYF. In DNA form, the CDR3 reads TGTGCCAGCAGTTACTCGGGAGCTTCTGAGCAGTACTTC.